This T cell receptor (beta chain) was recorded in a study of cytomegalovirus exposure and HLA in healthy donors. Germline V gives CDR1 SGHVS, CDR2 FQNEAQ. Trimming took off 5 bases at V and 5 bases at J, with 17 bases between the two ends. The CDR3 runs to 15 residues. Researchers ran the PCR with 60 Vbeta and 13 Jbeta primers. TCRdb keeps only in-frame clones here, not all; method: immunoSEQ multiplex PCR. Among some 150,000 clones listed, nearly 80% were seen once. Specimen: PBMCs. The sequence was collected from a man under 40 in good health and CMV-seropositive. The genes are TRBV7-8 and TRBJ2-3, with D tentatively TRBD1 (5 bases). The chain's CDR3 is CASSNQGLREDTQYF. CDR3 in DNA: TGTGCCAGCAGCAACCAGGGCCTTAGAGAAGATACGCAGTATTTT.